This T cell receptor (beta chain) came from a study of cytomegalovirus exposure and HLA in healthy donors (dated by TCRdb to the late 2010s). Some background on the complete study: An earlier analysis of approximately 640 of the donors reported 250 to 350 Gb of sequence data and 100 million to 140 million unique TCR beta sequences from 150 million to 200 million T cells. To study patterns of TCR occurrence, a later analysis re-analyzed previously published TCR beta repertoires from around 700 donors and added high-resolution HLA genotyping. Rather than drawing on any new phenotypic data, the later analysis identified candidate immune exposures from TCR beta sequences and the way those sequences occurred across donors. Of the roughly 400 genotyped donors, over 65% fell in the genetic ancestry cluster associated with self-reported Caucasian donors. The study combined high-throughput TCR immunosequencing, statistical association of individual TCRs with disease status, and machine learning to predict cytomegalovirus infection status. Roughly 290 gigabases of sequencing data and 91 million or so unique TCR sequences made up an early release that covered approximately 620 HLA-typed donors. The study used immunosequencing to profile the T cell repertoires of 666 subjects and linked those repertoires to cytomegalovirus serostatus. In an earlier analysis of roughly 540 of the donors, high-throughput TCR beta sequencing was used to judge whether each TCR beta V gene segment behaved as functional or pseudogenic. The aim of the study was to test whether cataloging public T cell receptors could identify signatures of past pathogen exposure. HLA typing covered class I and class II loci at four-digit resolution. In a later genetic analysis, genome-wide SNP genotypes for about three fifths of the roughly 670 donors were used, and that subset was treated as a discovery cohort. Donor age, sex, ethnicity and CMV serostatus were collected together with the repertoire data. Besides the first cohort of hundreds of subjects, a separate validation cohort made up of over 100 different subjects was used. On average, roughly 240,000 unique TCR beta nucleotide sequences were sequenced per donor among about 400 genotyped donors of the cohort, with 15% to 20% of those sequences being non-productive. Typing coverage varied by locus: about 620-630 donors for A, B, C, DRB1 and DQB1; approximately 500 for DQA1; around 610 for DPA1; fewer than 480 for DPB1. Four or five DR-DQ haplotypes were handled as single units for association and clustering because linkage in the cohort was strong. Every discovery cohort repertoire had been produced on one sequencing platform. What the work shows at the level of the full study, not this receptor alone: In vitro tests confirmed that a few of the cytomegalovirus-associated TCR beta chains recognize cytomegalovirus antigens. In a later genetic analysis, fewer N-insertions in productive TCRs were reported among donors in an Asian-associated ancestry cluster than the 666-donor mean. Presence/absence analyses assumed roughly uniform sequencing depth across donors, an assumption that may not hold. Correlated functional status among segregating V segments might be attributable to linkage disequilibrium, but an unknown experimental factor could not be ruled out. A further reported finding was that TCR beta sequences accurately predicted the HLA-A and HLA-B alleles for most subjects in the first cohort. V-gene and J-gene trimming of TCR beta chains was associated with a missense DCLRE1C variant in a later genetic analysis, and the association was replicated in an independent cohort. A later analysis reported that several top co-occurrence clusters appeared linked to parvovirus B19, influenza, CMV and Epstein-Barr virus. A later analysis found that most CMV-associated TCR beta chains appeared HLA-restricted, with HLA associations seemingly driven largely by CMV exposure. In an earlier analysis of over 550 of the donors, most TCR beta V segments were observed in productive rearrangements about 90% or about 30% of the time, broadly matching IMGT annotations. Only TCR beta chains were sequenced in this cohort, and the absence of alpha or paired-chain data limited detectable features. A cluster of highly shared sequence variants was judged likely to be a technical artifact of the sequencing pipeline. Immune exposure information for the cohort was limited to CMV serostatus. Because counts were too low, seventeen rarely observed V segments, including chromosome 9 orphons, were left out of the earlier analysis of 587 of the donors. Most TCR sequences were seen in very few donors, while some public TCRs were found in many individuals. The classifier was reported to diagnose cytomegalovirus status with high specificity and sensitivity in both the original and validation cohorts. A later analysis found that TCR association rates varied across HLA loci, with DRB1 alleles showing the most associated TCRs and HLA-C alleles the fewest. The study gave a list of under 200 TCR beta chains associated with cytomegalovirus. The authors suggested that the approach could potentially be extended to other disease states and immunological phenotypes. HLA typing was unavailable for some donors at each locus, so association tests used only the typed subset. Some IMGT-functional V segments, including TRBV6-2 and TRBV6-3, could not be told apart with the 87-base-pair reads, so those segments were excluded. Compared with equally common non-associated chains, HLA-associated TCR beta chains in a later analysis were more clonally expanded and had lower generation probabilities. A later analysis associated roughly 17,000 TCR beta sequences with specific HLA alleles at a false discovery rate of 0.05. When HLA alleles, especially DR and DQ, strongly co-occurred, TCR associations were difficult to assign to individual alleles.

As concerns this clone: The antigen it binds to is not known. No base quality information exists; no much larger clone differs at one position.

Taken from the germline V gene (reference sequence), the CDR1 and CDR2 loops are GTSNPN and SVGIG. Counted from cysteine to phenylalanine, this CDR3 has 19 amino acids. Just the 57-base CDR3 DNA is kept, in frame starting at base 1. V is cut back by 2 bases and J by 0 bases, with 8 bases in the junction unmatched. The cohort consisted of 650 to 850 healthy bone marrow donors. Cohort members were all nominally healthy when sampled, although unrecorded immune exposures were likely present. The donor tested CMV seropositive, placing the donor among the 289 seropositive members of the cohort. Every donor gave a peripheral blood sample, and the peripheral blood mononuclear cells from that sample were used for TCR beta sequencing. Genomic DNA was extracted from the blood cell samples with the Qiagen DNeasy Blood Extraction Kit. Library construction relied on the immunoSEQ multiplex PCR assay. The multiplex PCR relied on a mix of 60 forward primers for TCR Vbeta segments and 13 reverse primers for TCR Jbeta segments. A multiplex PCR assay on genomic DNA amplified the CDR3 region of rearranged TCR beta genes. Amplified TCR beta libraries were sequenced as 87-base-pair reads on the Illumina HiSeq System. Under the source paper's analysis protocol: A later analysis counted about 82 million unique TCR beta chains across the 700 or so repertoires, and 10 million to 12 million of these chains were shared by at least two donors. To remove PCR and sequencing errors, raw reads were error-corrected and collapsed into unique sequences using a nearest-neighbor algorithm that merged closely related sequences. Alignment of CDR3 sequences to IMGT reference sequences was used to assign V, D and J gene segments. Each retained sequence needed at least a six-nucleotide match to both a V gene segment and a J gene segment. A rearrangement was called productive if the CDR3 had no stop codons and remained in frame with V and J, and every other rearrangement was called non-productive. CDR3 was defined by IMGT convention, running from the second conserved V-encoded cysteine to the conserved J-encoded phenylalanine. In an earlier analysis of 500 to 650 of the donors, sequences lacking an unambiguous match to a single V gene segment were excluded. In an earlier analysis of some 590 of the donors, V segments were called functional above 56.7% productive rearrangements and were called segregating when the between-donor standard deviation exceeded 5%. A statistical classification framework was built for diagnosing cytomegalovirus status from the catalog of TCR beta chain sequences. A later analysis assigned V and J genes by comparing TCR nucleotide sequences with IMGT/GENE-DB human TR gene sequences. The TCRdist pipeline was used in a later analysis to assign CDR3 sequences and most-parsimonious VDJ recombination scenarios. A later analysis defined each TCR beta chain by its CDR3 amino acid sequence plus V-gene family, and excluded reads lacking a unique V-gene family. To address suspected cross-contamination and a sequencing artifact, a later analysis removed some 620 highly shared, low-generation-probability nucleotide sequences. For each public chain, a later analysis derived a clonal expansion index from normalized ranks of inferred template counts within each repertoire. A later analysis computed generation probabilities with a VDJ recombination model fitted to out-of-frame rearrangements, and checked the results against IGoR. In a later analysis, TCR-TCR, TCR-HLA and TCR-CMV co-occurrence was scored with hypergeometric tests, and a repertoire-size bias correction was applied to TCR pairs. To estimate false discovery rates, a later analysis permuted the HLA or CMV assignments 20 times. In a later analysis, co-occurring TCRs were grouped using DBSCAN, and TCRdist sequence similarity was added for clustering within HLA-allele-positive subsets. For co-occurrence clustering, repertoires with fewer than 30,000 or more than 120,000 public chains were excluded, along with five repertoires with anomalous nucleotide sharing. TCRdb provides this immuneACCESS table in a form limited to in-frame rearrangements. Some clones are lacking; in checked studies, under half of them reflect an unresolved V gene, and why the rest are absent is not known. V, J and clone size are taken as reported in that table, and D and trimming were inferred from the DNA itself. The sample records about 150,000 clones, about 84% of which are singletons. The ten largest make up 1% to 1.5% of the sample.

The receptor's source is a man aged 50 or older in good health and CMV-seropositive. The chain employs TRBV30 and TRBJ2-1, with 15 central nucleotides matching TRBD2. The sample taken for sequencing was PBMCs. CDR3 region: CAWSHGTSGGQSSYNEQFF. The nucleotide sequence reads as follows: TGTGCCTGGAGTCATGGGACTAGCGGGGGGCAAAGCTCCTACAATGAGCAGTTCTTC.